The next 24 T cell receptor beta chains were all read from a single sample in a study of cytomegalovirus exposure and HLA in healthy donors. PCR involved 60 Vbeta and 13 Jbeta primers. The data were produced by immunoSEQ multiplex PCR, yet TCRdb's version contains in-frame clones alone and is incomplete. In the table there are under 300,000 clones, around 80% of which are singletons. The sequencing sample was made of PBMCs. Receptors were obtained from a woman between 55 and 75 years old in good health and CMV-seropositive.

This chain uses TRBV4-1 with TRBJ1-3; perhaps TRBD1 as D (6 bases). V gave up 1 base and J gave up 3 bases, with 10 bases separating them. The CDR3 is 15 residues long. Germline V gives CDR1 MGHRA, CDR2 YSYEKL. The CDR3 bases are TGCGCCAGCAGCCAAGGGGGGGGCGGTGGAAACACCATATATTTT. As protein: CASSQGGGGGNTIYF.

This clone was seen a handful of times. The V and J genes are TRBV5-1 and TRBJ2-1; the match to TRBD2 covers 11 bases. The CDR3 loop spans 16 amino acids. V trimming: 3 bases; J trimming: 7 bases; junction bases outside the gene matches: 9. Looked up from germline, CDR1 is SGHRS and CDR2 is YFSETQ. The CDR3 DNA reads TGCGCCAGCAGCTACCCTTTAGCGGGAGGGCCTAATGAGCAGTTCTTC. As protein: CASSYPLAGGPNEQFF.

The rearrangement links TRBV6-1 to TRBJ2-5; D may be TRBD1 (5 bases). The CDR3 is made up of 15 amino acids. Trimming took 7 bases from V and 0 from J, leaving 15 bases between them. The germline V gene has CDR1 MNHNS and CDR2 SASEGT. The CDR3 protein is CASIQAPRYQETQYF. Written as DNA, the CDR3 is TGTGCCAGCATACAGGCCCCCAGATACCAAGAGACCCAGTACTTC.

This clone showed up just a few times. The genes are TRBV5-1 and TRBJ1-2; the match to TRBD1 covers 10 bases. The V gene end was trimmed by 3 bases and the J gene end by 0 bases; junction bases not matched to a gene: 8. The germline gives CDR1 SGHRS, CDR2 YFSETQ. CDR3 length equals 17 residues. The CDR3: CASSWSGQGTSNYGYTF. CDR3 bases: TGCGCCAGCAGCTGGTCGGGACAGGGGACTTCTAACTATGGCTACACCTTC.

In its sample, this clone was seen once. Additional DNA sequences in this sample encode the identical CDR3. The rearrangement links TRBV27 to TRBJ2-1; 15 bases are shared with TRBD2. With 5 bases clipped from V and 7 bases from J, the junction kept 3 bases outside the gene matches. Per the germline V gene, CDR1 is MNHEY and CDR2 is SMNVEV (reference sequence). The CDR3 is 15 amino acids. CDR3 bases: TGTGCCAGCAGTCCAGGGACTAGCGGGAGGAATGAGCAGTTCTTC. Its translation: CASSPGTSGRNEQFF.

With respect to this clone: Other DNA sequences in this sample translate to the same CDR3. The CDR3 DNA is TGCGCCAGCAGCTTGAGACAGGGGTTGAACACTGAAGCTTTCTTT. Protein: CASSLRQGLNTEAFF. The V and J genes are TRBV5-1 and TRBJ1-1; 8 bases line up with TRBD1. The CDR3 has 15 amino acids. The V gene end was trimmed by 1 base and the J gene end by 0 bases; junction bases not matched to a gene: 2. Germline CDR1 and CDR2: SGHRS and YFSETQ.

The CDR3 bases are TGTGCCAGCAGCAAAGATGGTCAGGCAGGGGAGAACTATGGCTACACCTTC. Its translation: CASSKDGQAGENYGYTF. This chain uses TRBV21-1 with TRBJ1-2; no check of the table's D call, TRBD1, against the DNA was made. TRBV21-1 is classified as a pseudogene. The CDR3 is 17 amino acids.

Comments on this clone: This sample includes further DNA sequences coding for the same CDR3. This chain links TRBV5-1 with TRBJ2-6; D not resolved. In germline, CDR1 is SGHRS, CDR2 YFSETQ. Deletions cut 0 bases from V and 0 bases from J, with 4 bases between. The CDR3 is 15 residues long. CDR3 amino acids: CASSLDISGANVLTF. The CDR3 DNA reads as TGCGCCAGCAGCTTGGATATCTCTGGGGCCAACGTCCTGACTTTC.

V is TRBV19 and J is TRBJ2-2; 7 bases are shared with TRBD2. Germline CDR1 is LNHDA and CDR2 is SQIVND (reference sequence). With V trimmed by 10 bases and J by 1 base, 6 bases remained unmatched. The CDR3 runs to 14 residues. The CDR3 here is CATLRGGNTGELFF. Written as DNA, the CDR3 is TGTGCCACCCTGCGCGGGGGGAACACCGGGGAGCTGTTTTTT.

This clone has more than one count but fewer than ten. The rearrangement joins TRBV5-1 to TRBJ2-7; 8 bases map to TRBD2. This CDR3 comprises 16 residues. Trimming took 2 bases from V and 7 from J; bases not matched to a gene: 14. The germline CDR1 and CDR2 sequences are SGHRS and YFSETQ. The CDR3, as DNA: TGCGCCAGCAGCTTCTTCGAGACCCGGGGGGGTAATGAGCAGTACTTC. This translates into CASSFFETRGGNEQYF.

The chain carries TRBV15 and TRBJ1-1, with D unresolved. Per the germline V gene, CDR1 is LNHNV and CDR2 is YYDKDF (reference sequence). Trimming pared 10 bases from V and 0 bases from J, leaving 12 bases between. This CDR3 is built from 13 residues. The DNA of the CDR3 is TGTGCCATCAAAGAGTTGGTGAACACTGAAGCTTTCTTT. Residues: CAIKELVNTEAFF.

This sequence joins TRBV13 and TRBJ2-2; 12 bases are shared with TRBD1. The CDR3 runs 17 residues. Trimming removed 5 bases from V and 7 bases from J; junction bases left unmatched: 11. Germline V gene sequence: CDR1 PRHDT, CDR2 FYEKMQ (reference sequence). The CDR3, as DNA: TGTGCCAGCAGCCATCTTACGGGGACAGGGGGCTTCGGGGAGCTGTTTTTT. Translation gives CASSHLTGTGGFGELFF.

The chain employs TRBV11-2 and TRBJ2-5, with TRBD2 as a possible D gene (5 bases). The CDR3 runs to 13 residues. Trimming pared 3 bases from V and 4 bases from J, leaving 9 bases between. Germline CDR1 and CDR2: SGHAT and FQNNGV. This CDR3 reads CASSFPGIETQYF. Written as DNA, the CDR3 is TGTGCCAGCAGCTTTCCCGGGATAGAGACCCAGTACTTC.

The V gene is TRBV6-1, the J gene TRBJ2-5; possibly TRBD2 for D (5 bases). Germline CDR1 and CDR2: MNHNS and SASEGT. V lost 7 bases and J lost 5, with 20 bases in between. This CDR3 is 15 amino acids long. Here the CDR3 DNA reads TGTGCCAGCATGGAGGAGTTGGGTTTCAGGGAGACCCAGTACTTC. Translation: CASMEELGFRETQYF.

The rearrangement joins TRBV29-1 to TRBJ1-2; D ambiguous. Per germline, CDR1 SQVTM and CDR2 ANQGSEA. The germline V and J ends were trimmed by 5 bases and 0 bases, with 10 bases remaining between them. The CDR3 runs to 13 residues. The CDR3 reads CSVKQSSNYGYTF. CDR3 nucleotides: TGCAGCGTTAAACAGTCTTCTAACTATGGCTACACCTTC. Full variable domain (rest looked up from reference TRBV29-1 and TRBJ1-2): SAVISQKPSRDICQRGTSLTIQCQVDSQVTMMFWYRQQPGQSLTLIATANQGSEATYESGFVIDKFPISRPNLTFSTLTVSNMSPEDSSIYLCSVKQSSNYGYTFGSGTRLTVV.

The V call is TRBV6-5, the J call TRBJ1-5; the D is unclear. The CDR3 spans 11 residues. Trimming took 10 bases from V and 1 from J, leaving 5 bases between them. Germline V lookup: CDR1 MNHEY, CDR2 SVGAGI. The DNA of the CDR3 is TGTGCCACCCAAAGCAATCAGCCCCAGCATTTT. Translation: CATQSNQPQHF.

V gene TRBV7-3 combines with J gene TRBJ2-6; D might be TRBD1 (6 bases). V was clipped by 5 bases and J by 3 bases, with 11 bases between them. CDR3 length: 15 amino acids. Germline CDR1 reads SGHTA; CDR2 reads FQGTGA. The CDR3 region is CASSHRVNGANVLTF. CDR3 coding DNA: TGTGCCAGCAGCCACAGGGTAAATGGGGCCAACGTCCTGACTTTC.

This clone came up once. The gene calls are TRBV27 and TRBJ2-1; TRBD2 aligns across 9 bases. Per germline, CDR1 MNHEY and CDR2 SMNVEV (reference sequence). Trimming took 3 bases from V and 4 from J; bases not matched to a gene: 7. The length of the CDR3 is 16 residues. CDR3 nucleotide sequence: TGTGCCAGCAGTTTTCTTCTGCGGGAGGGATACAATGAGCAGTTCTTC. It specifies CASSFLLREGYNEQFF.

This chain joins TRBV7-9 and TRBJ2-7, with D perhaps matching TRBD2 (5 bases). V was clipped by 2 bases and J by 5 bases, with 7 bases between them. Germline V gene data show CDR1 as SEHNR and CDR2 as FQNEAQ (reference sequence). The CDR3 contains 12 residues. CDR3 protein: CASSLWGDEQYF. CDR3 sequence (DNA): TGTGCCAGCAGCTTATGGGGAGACGAGCAGTACTTC. Complete variable domain (other parts from reference TRBV7-9 and TRBJ2-7): DTGVSQNPRHKITKRGQNVTFRCDPISEHNRLYWYRQTLGQGPEFLTYFQNEAQLEKSRLLSDRFSAERPKGSFSTLEIQRTEQGDSAMYLCASSLWGDEQYFGPGTRLTVT.

The chain has TRBV7-8 and TRBJ2-3, with TRBD2 identical over 11 bases. Germline values: CDR1 SGHVS, CDR2 FQNEAQ. The CDR3 is 16 residues long. The V and J ends lost 1 base and 3 bases, in that order; junction bases with no gene match: 3. The DNA for the CDR3 is TGTGCCAGCAGCTTAGGGGTAGCGGGAGGGACAGATACGCAGTATTTT. Protein: CASSLGVAGGTDTQYF.

V usage is TRBV11-2 and J usage is TRBJ2-1; D is perhaps TRBD2 (5 bases). V gave up 2 bases and J gave up 0 bases, with 17 bases separating them. Per germline, CDR1 SGHAT and CDR2 FQNNGV. This CDR3 comprises 18 residues. The CDR3 DNA is TGTGCCAGCAGCTTATTGGTTTTAGGGAGTTACTCCTACAATGAGCAGTTCTTC. Its protein is CASSLLVLGSYSYNEQFF.

This sequence joins TRBV14 and TRBJ1-2; no clear D gene. The CDR3 contains 13 residues. The V gene lost 0 bases and the J gene lost 8 bases, with 10 bases spanning the gap. From germline, CDR1 is SGHDN and CDR2 FVKESK. The CDR3 sequence: CASSQDGEYGYTF. The CDR3 bases are TGTGCCAGCAGCCAAGATGGGGAGTACGGCTACACCTTC.

This clone occurred a few times. The chain combines TRBV5-1 with TRBJ2-5; D ambiguous. Per germline, CDR1 SGHRS and CDR2 YFSETQ. V lost 3 bases and J 1 base, leaving 10 bases between the germline ends. The CDR3 loop spans 14 amino acids. The CDR3 reads CASSWQEGQETQYF. The CDR3 region has the DNA TGCGCCAGCAGCTGGCAGGAAGGCCAAGAGACCCAGTACTTC.

Turning to this clone: This specimen includes other DNA sequences encoding the same CDR3. V usage is TRBV7-9 and J usage is TRBJ1-2; 10 nucleotides align to TRBD1. Germline V CDR1 and CDR2: SEHNR, FQNEAQ (reference sequence). This CDR3 has 16 amino acids. V was pared by 1 base and J by 2 bases, with 4 bases of the junction left unmatched. The CDR3 spells CASSLVPGQGNYGYTF. The DNA for the CDR3 is TGTGCCAGCAGCTTAGTTCCGGGACAGGGGAACTATGGCTACACCTTC.